The 26 T cell receptor beta chains below were found in one sample sequenced in a study of human T cells and chemical hapten exposure. As to time point: pre-sensitization, week 0. The treatment was: therapeutic diphenylcyclopropenone sensitization with weekly scalp DPC. Via MiXCR, TCRdb re-called the RACE reads, giving one row per CDR3 protein. The sample includes 300,000 to 450,000 distinct CDR3 sequences, approximately 5% of them seen just once. Sequences were derived from whole blood, sampled in connection with sensitization to the hapten diphenylcyclopropenone (DPC). The receptors were sampled from a woman in her forties or fifties with alopecia areata. Some clones in this sample may be carry-over from other donors' samples.

In its sample, this clonotype was seen many times. V gene TRBV12-3 or TRBV12-4 combines with J gene TRBJ2-3; 7 bases fit TRBD1. This CDR3 region has 16 residues. With 6 bases clipped from V and 3 bases from J, the junction kept 12 bases outside the gene matches. CDR3 coding DNA: TGTGCCAGCAGGTTTACAGGGGAGAAAGGGACAGATACGCAGTATTTT. It is translated as CASRFTGEKGTDTQYF.

This clonotype was observed many times. V usage is TRBV28 and J usage is TRBJ2-3; possibly TRBD1 for D (5 bases). V shed 5 bases and J shed 2 bases, with 11 bases lying between them. CDR3 size: 14 residues. Germline CDR1 is MDHEN and CDR2 is SYDVKM. The CDR3 DNA reads TGTGCCAGCAGTATCTTGACAGCCACAGATACGCAGTATTTT. Translated, it gives CASSILTATDTQYF.

This rearrangement joins TRBV27 to TRBJ1-1; D is undetermined. V lost 0 bases and J 3 bases, leaving 5 bases between the germline ends. The CDR3 has 13 residues. Germline values: CDR1 MNHEY, CDR2 SMNVEV (reference sequence). CDR3 DNA: TGTGCCAGCAGTTTATCCCCGGACACTGAAGCTTTCTTT. It encodes CASSLSPDTEAFF.

This clonotype was counted at least ten times. V is TRBV5-1 and J is TRBJ2-7; TRBD1 aligns across 8 bases. Per the germline V gene, CDR1 is SGHRS and CDR2 is YFSETQ. Trimming at V came to 4 bases and at J to 6 bases, leaving 6 bases not matched to a gene. The CDR3 runs to 13 residues. CDR3 sequence: CASSRQGRPEQYF. The CDR3 nucleotides are TGCGCCAGCAGCAGACAGGGGCGGCCCGAGCAGTACTTC.

This clonotype was detected a few times. This CDR3 is CASSQGASETQYF. CDR3 in DNA: TGTGCCAGCAGCCAAGGGGCGTCAGAGACCCAGTACTTC. The rearrangement uses TRBV3-1 and TRBJ2-5; no clear D gene. Trimming pared 1 base from V and 4 bases from J, leaving 7 bases between. Germline CDR1 reads LGHDT; CDR2 reads YNNKEL (reference sequence). The CDR3 consists of 13 residues.

This clonotype was seen repeatedly, ten times or more. The genes are TRBV7-8 and TRBJ1-1; 7 nucleotides line up with TRBD1. Per the germline V gene, CDR1 is SGHVS and CDR2 is FQNEAQ. J was trimmed by 5 bases and V by 3 bases; bases with no gene match: 12. The CDR3 runs 16 residues. The CDR3 reads CASSLGIKGAGTEAFF. CDR3 coding DNA: TGTGCCAGCAGCTTGGGGATAAAGGGGGCAGGGACTGAAGCTTTCTTT.

Many counts were recorded for this clonotype. As DNA, the CDR3 is TGCGCCAGCAGCTTGGATGGACAGGAGGAAATTCACTTT. Translating it yields CASSLDGQEEIHF. The rearrangement uses TRBV5-1 and TRBJ1-6; TRBD1 aligns across 7 bases. J lost 19 bases, V lost 0 bases, and 10 bases had no gene match. This CDR3 spans 13 amino acids. The germline V gene encodes CDR1 SGHRS and CDR2 YFSETQ.

Note on this clonotype: This may come from a read error, since a much larger clone is one base off. V usage is TRBV6-2 or TRBV6-3 and J usage is TRBJ1-1, with D possibly being TRBD1 (5 bases). V was pared by 2 bases and J by 4 bases, with 11 bases between. The CDR3 has 14 amino acids. The germline CDR1 and CDR2 sequences are MNHEY and SVGEGT. Here the CDR3 reads CASSYLERGTEAFF. The CDR3 DNA reads as TGTGCCAGCAGTTACCTGGAAAGGGGCACTGAAGCTTTCTTT.

This clonotype was counted at least ten times. This chain uses TRBV2 with TRBJ2-5; D may be TRBD1 or TRBD2 (5 bases each). The CDR3 has 15 amino acids. Germline CDR1 is SNHLY and CDR2 is FYNNEI. The V end was cut by 7 bases, the J end by 3 bases, with 18 bases between. This chain's CDR3 is CASMSAGSLKETQYF. CDR3 bases: TGTGCCAGCATGTCTGCAGGGAGCTTAAAAGAGACCCAGTACTTC.

The V gene is TRBV3-1, the J gene TRBJ1-3, with TRBD1 as a possible D gene (5 bases). V was clipped by 5 bases and J by 0 bases, with 11 bases between them. Looked up from germline, CDR1 is LGHDT and CDR2 is YNNKEL (reference sequence). The CDR3 is 15 amino acids. Here the CDR3 DNA reads TGTGCCAGCAGCTCCGACAGCAACTCTGGAAACACCATATATTTT. Translation: CASSSDSNSGNTIYF.

With regard to this clonotype: A much larger clone differs from this one at a single base, so this may be a read error. The rearrangement uses TRBV11-3 and TRBJ2-2, with 7 bases lining up with TRBD1. The CDR3 spans 15 residues. Germline V gene data show CDR1 as SGHNT and CDR2 as YENEEA. Unmatched junction bases numbered 6, after V lost 5 bases and J lost 3 bases. This CDR3 is CASSPGQVYTGELFF. CDR3 nucleotides: TGTGCCAGCAGCCCTGGACAGGTCTACACCGGGGAGCTGTTTTTT.

This clonotype showed up just a few times. This chain connects TRBV9 to TRBJ1-1, with D possibly TRBD1 on 5 matching bases. The germline gives CDR1 SGDLS, CDR2 YYNGEE. Deletions cut 5 bases from V and 8 bases from J, with 16 bases between. The CDR3 has 13 amino acids. CDR3 region: CASSVSEYREAFF. CDR3 nucleotide sequence: TGTGCCAGCAGTGTGTCGGAATACAGGGAAGCTTTCTTT.

The V and J genes are TRBV3-1 and TRBJ1-5, with D tentatively TRBD1 (6 bases). The CDR3 covers 14 residues. V was shortened by 1 base and J by 7 bases, with 11 bases between the two germline ends. Germline CDR1 and CDR2: LGHDT and YNNKEL (reference sequence). The DNA of the CDR3 is TGTGCCAGCAGCCAAGGGGGGCATGGGCAGCCCCAGCATTTT. Encoded protein: CASSQGGHGQPQHF.

At least ten counts were recorded for this clonotype. The genes are TRBV12-3 or TRBV12-4 and TRBJ2-1, with TRBD1 matching over 8 bases. The CDR3 runs 13 residues. V was pared by 5 bases and J by 6 bases, with 3 bases of the junction left unmatched. The CDR3: CASSVGTGNEQFF. CDR3 bases: TGTGCCAGCAGTGTAGGGACAGGCAATGAGCAGTTCTTC.

This clonotype occurred many times. This rearrangement joins TRBV20-1 to TRBJ2-7; tentatively, D is TRBD1 (6 bases). The CDR3 extends over 12 amino acids. Germline V lookup: CDR1 DFQATT, CDR2 SNEGSKA (reference sequence). V dropped 3 bases and J dropped 6 bases, with 12 bases sitting between them. The CDR3 loop is CSARGQPPEQYF. The CDR3 region has the DNA TGCAGTGCTAGGGGACAACCCCCCGAGCAGTACTTC.

The chain couples TRBV20-1 to TRBJ2-5; 8 nucleotides line up with TRBD2. From germline, CDR1 is DFQATT and CDR2 SNEGSKA (reference sequence). The junction had 1 base not matched to a gene; V was cut back by 3 bases and J by 4 bases. CDR3 size: 12 residues. The CDR3 DNA sequence: TGCAGTGCTAGCGGGGGGGCAGAGACCCAGTACTTC. Encoded protein: CSASGGAETQYF.

Ten or more counts support this clonotype. This chain connects TRBV2 to TRBJ2-3; 7 bases are shared with TRBD1. Germline-derived CDR1 and CDR2 are SNHLY and FYNNEI. The CDR3 covers 15 residues. The V segment lost 6 bases and the J segment 1 base; nucleotides outside the gene matches: 7. The DNA for the CDR3 is TGTGCCAGCAGGGGACAGCCCCGGGGCACAGATACGCAGTATTTT. Protein product: CASRGQPRGTDTQYF.

The sample holds many counts of this clonotype. The chain couples TRBV28 to TRBJ1-2; D ambiguous. The CDR3 sequence is 14 residues long. V dropped 3 bases and J dropped 2 bases, with 10 bases sitting between them. CDR1 is MDHEN, CDR2 SYDVKM, per germline. The DNA of the CDR3 is TGTGCCAGCAGTTTTGGGGTTTCCAACTATGGCTACACCTTC. Protein: CASSFGVSNYGYTF.

In this sample, this clonotype turned up many times. The chain is built from TRBV7-9 and TRBJ2-3; D remains ambiguous. The CDR3 consists of 19 residues. V was shortened by 5 bases and J by 5 bases, with 29 bases between the two germline ends. CDR1 is SEHNR, CDR2 FQNEAQ, per germline (reference sequence). The CDR3 nucleotides read TGTGCCAGCAGCCTCCCAGGCGTTAAGATAGGGCCTTTTGAAGATACGCAGTATTTT. Amino acid sequence: CASSLPGVKIGPFEDTQYF.

DNA for the CDR3: TGCGCCATCCCCCCGCAGAGACGGATTAATGAAAAACTGTTTTTT. Amino acids: CAIPPQRRINEKLFF. This rearrangement joins TRBV5-1 to TRBJ1-4; no clear D. Trimming removed 9 bases at V and 4 bases at J, with 19 bases between. The CDR3 extends over 15 amino acids. Germline CDR1 and CDR2: SGHRS and YFSETQ.

The chain employs TRBV11-2 and TRBJ2-1; TRBD1 agrees at 10 bases. The CDR3 sequence is 15 residues long. Germline V gene lookup returns CDR1 SGHAT and CDR2 FQNNGV. V lost 5 bases, J lost 4 bases, and 5 bases stayed unmatched. The CDR3 reads CASSRRGQGYNEQFF. The CDR3 coding sequence is TGTGCCAGCAGCCGCCGGGGACAGGGGTACAATGAGCAGTTCTTC. The full variable domain, in which reference TRBV11-2 and TRBJ2-1 provide the parts outside the CDR3, is EAGVAQSPRYKIIEKRQSVAFWCNPISGHATLYWYQQILGQGPKLLIQFQNNGVVDDSQLPKDRFSAERLKGVDSTLKIQPAKLEDSAVYLCASSRRGQGYNEQFFGPGTRLTVL.

The table lists this clonotype with many counts. This chain uses TRBV5-1 with TRBJ1-1; D is possibly TRBD1 (6 bases). Germline assignment: CDR1 SGHRS and CDR2 YFSETQ. With 3 bases removed from V and 4 bases from J, the gap between germline ends came to 22 bases. This CDR3 comprises 17 residues. CDR3 amino acids: CASSWGHHRVGGTEAFF. CDR3 nucleotide sequence: TGCGCCAGCAGCTGGGGGCACCACAGGGTCGGGGGCACTGAAGCTTTCTTT.

The chain carries TRBV29-1 and TRBJ2-7; a weak D match, TRBD1 (5 bases). CDR1 is SQVTM, CDR2 ANQGSEA, per germline. V shed 5 bases and J shed 4 bases, with 15 bases lying between them. This CDR3 region has 13 residues. The CDR3 is CSVKSLTAYEQYF. The CDR3, as DNA: TGCAGCGTTAAAAGCTTGACAGCTTACGAGCAGTACTTC.

Ten or more counts support this clonotype. The junction differs from germline at one of its ends, possibly a read error. V usage is TRBV3-1 and J usage is TRBJ2-7; 8 bases agree with TRBD1. The V gene's germline CDR1 is LGHDT and CDR2 YNNKEL (reference sequence). The CDR3 totals 13 residues. Here the CDR3 reads CASSQGILGQGSF. Written as DNA, the CDR3 is TGTGCCAGCAGCCAAGGAATACTCGGACAGGGTAGTTTC.

The chain links TRBV28 to TRBJ2-3, with D unresolved. CDR3 length equals 15 residues. Germline CDR1 MDHEN, CDR2 SYDVKM. Trimming removed 6 bases from V and 2 bases from J, with 15 bases in between. The CDR3 nucleotides read TGTGCCAGCAGCAAGTCTAGACCATCCACAGATACGCAGTATTTT. Protein sequence: CASSKSRPSTDTQYF.

The genes are TRBV12-5 and TRBJ2-6, with D unclear. The CDR3 covers 15 residues. Germline CDR1 LGHNT, CDR2 FRNRAP. The V end lost 3 bases, the J end lost 0 bases, and 6 bases lay between the germline ends. The DNA of the CDR3 is TGTGCTAGTGGTTTTGGCGGCTCTGGGGCCAACGTCCTGACTTTC. This gives the protein CASGFGGSGANVLTF.